This is a list of T cell receptor beta chains from one sample in a study of blood T cell repertoires in COVID-19. The method was immunoSEQ multiplex PCR; TCRdb's version includes in-frame clones alone and lacks a portion of them. The sample carries 140,000 to 150,000 clones, about four fifths recorded once. What was sequenced was peripheral blood. The receptors were sampled from a human donor in a cohort sampled during active COVID-19. Each CDR3 is given with its conserved first and last residue. Each record gives: clone size, V gene, CDR3 protein. The size field is filled for only some rows; it gives once, few, many or a size class.

>NA|TRBV2
CASSEQGVVSYEQYF
>NA|TRBV9
CASSADRGSGSPLHF
>NA|TRBV13
CASSLGQGNQPQHF
>NA|TRBV9
CASTRGDTSYEQYF
>NA|TRBV19
CASSPQVNTGELFF
>NA|TRBV7-6
CASSLNPHESEKLFF
>NA|TRBV19
CASSIYRNTEAFF
>NA|TRBV10-3
CAISESNRDRRSQFF
>NA|TRBV27
CASSLWGTSGRAPDTQYF
>NA|TRBV5-1
CASGTSGRNEQFF
>NA|TRBV5-1
CASSFRTGTMNTEAFF
>NA|TRBV5-6
CASSFTGGSTDTQYF
>NA|TRBV7-6
CASSFGKGGGLEETQYF
>NA|TRBV28
CASSKLRGQGSGYGYTF
>once|TRBV28
CASRAGQVNTEAFF
>once|TRBV6-6
CASSYAGREPFF
>NA|TRBV5-6
CASSLGQPNYGYTF
>NA|TRBV28
CASSYRAGEPQHF
>NA|TRBV10-1
CASSESLDDEQFF
>NA|TRBV2
CASSLAANIQYF
>NA|TRBV19
CASFGGGAGELFF
>few|TRBV6-5
CASSYGTANSPLHF
>NA|TRBV19
CASSRLASGGETQYF
>NA|TRBV2
CASSWLLAGGQGQETQYF
>few|TRBV10-3
CAISEGVPATGNTIYF
>NA|TRBV11-2
CASSAGQSNQPQHF
>NA|TRBV27
CASSSLGQNTEAFF
>NA|TRBV21-1
CASSSDWGGPSYEQYF
>NA|TRBV19
CASSIPGLASTDTQYF
>NA|TRBV27
CASSLSSGRRADTQYF
>once|TRBV2
CASSRRQTATNEKLFF
>once|TRBV29-1
CSVAQGRTDTQYF
>NA|TRBV23-1
CASSLPPAVRQASSSYNEQFF
>NA|TRBV27
CASSPGTGLRGPQHF
>once|TRBV9
CASSVGALNTEAFF
>NA|TRBV6-5
CASGKGARNEQYF
>NA|TRBV12-5
CASGLIRQPEAFF
>NA|TRBV7-9
CASSFPSVTEAFF
>NA|TRBV19
CASSAGGAWHEQFF
>NA|TRBV7-8
CASSSYQGRANTIYF
>NA|TRBV3-1/TRBV3-2
CASSQAGANSGNTIYF
>NA|TRBV5-1
CASSQGENTEAFF
>NA|TRBV19
CASMSSGEGYTF
>NA|TRBV6-5
CASSYNRGDDQPQHF
>NA|TRBV5-1
CASSLSPGSPEAFF
>NA|TRBV28
CASTSQYNSPLHF
>NA|TRBV30
CAWSRVAGGPGTGELFF
>NA|TRBV19
CASRTGGTTEAFF
>NA|TRBV5-6
CASSLEGRRFSGANVLTF
>NA|TRBV6-5
CASRSQTGGGGYTF
>NA|TRBV15
CATSSRTGTGNSPLHF
>NA|TRBV7-2
CASSPTGQGNNEQFF
>NA|TRBV7-8
CASSPGAYEQYF
>NA|TRBV15
CATSQGLGGSTDTQYF
>few|TRBV5-1
CASSQGTGGYEQYF